One sample yielded the 27 T cell receptor beta chains listed below, sequenced in a study of blood T cell repertoires in COVID-19. Method: immunoSEQ multiplex PCR; TCRdb's copy keeps in-frame clones and lacks some. The data show nearly 200,000 clones, with about 86% seen just once and roughly 6.9% held by the top ten. Sequenced sample: PBMCs or T cells enriched from blood (not recorded which). These receptor sequences come from a man aged 35 to 55 who had recovered from COVID-19.

This clone was seen more than once but under ten times. This chain joins TRBV15 and TRBJ1-6; TRBD1 might be the D (5 bases). Germline V gene data show CDR1 as LNHNV and CDR2 as YYDKDF (reference sequence). The ends were cut back, 0 bases at V and 14 bases at J, with 8 bases in the middle. The CDR3 contains 12 residues. The CDR3 loop is CATSRDQGSLHF. CDR3 coding DNA: TGTGCCACCAGCAGAGACCAGGGATCCCTCCACTTT.

The chain employs TRBV5-1 and TRBJ2-6; possibly TRBD2 for D (7 bases). Germline V lookup: CDR1 SGHRS, CDR2 YFSETQ. There are 17 residues in the CDR3. Trimming shortened V by 5 bases and J by 2 bases, and 17 bases separated the two germline ends. The CDR3 bases are TGCGCCAGCAGGACGGGGGGCGAGAGGACTGGGGCCAACGTCCTGACTTTC. This translates into CASRTGGERTGANVLTF.

The J gene is TRBJ1-2, the V gene TRBV6-5; 7 bases map to TRBD1. The CDR3 is 14 residues long. V was clipped by 6 bases and J by 0 bases; unmatched bases: 4. The V gene's germline CDR1 is MNHEY and CDR2 SVGAGI. CDR3 loop: CASREGAANYGYTF. CDR3 DNA: TGTGCCAGCAGGGAGGGGGCTGCTAACTATGGCTACACCTTC.

The V gene is TRBV24-1, the J gene TRBJ1-5; D possibly corresponds to TRBD1 (5 bases). The CDR3 runs to 14 residues. Per germline, CDR1 KGHDR and CDR2 SFDVKD. Trimming took off 8 bases at V and 0 bases at J, with 10 bases between the two ends. The CDR3 bases are TGTGCCACCACAGACAGAAATAGCAATCAGCCCCAGCATTTT. Amino acids: CATTDRNSNQPQHF.

This chain links TRBV3-1 (or the pseudogene TRBV3-2) with TRBJ1-2; D might be TRBD1 (5 bases). There are 15 residues in the CDR3. Germline CDR1 reads LGHDT; CDR2 reads YNNKEL (reference sequence). Deletions cut 1 base from V and 4 bases from J, with 13 bases between. CDR3 in amino acids: CASSQGGRGSYGYTF. Written as DNA, the CDR3 is TGTGCCAGCAGCCAAGGAGGGAGGGGTTCCTATGGCTACACCTTC.

J is TRBJ2-5 and V is TRBV6-1; D not certain. This CDR3 region has 13 residues. V lost 2 bases and J 2 bases, leaving 6 bases between the germline ends. Germline V gene lookup returns CDR1 MNHNS and CDR2 SASEGT. The CDR3 loop is CASSEQKQETQYF. The CDR3 DNA sequence: TGTGCCAGCAGTGAACAGAAACAAGAGACCCAGTACTTC.

To note about this clone: One end of the junction is discordant with germline, which a read error may explain. The chain carries TRBV4-3 and TRBJ1-3; D remains unclear. The germline CDR1 and CDR2 sequences are LGHNA and YSLEER. The CDR3 has 16 amino acids. CDR3 region: CASSQVRLDSGNTIYF. The CDR3 nucleotides are TGCGCCAGCAGCCAAGTTCGACTCGATTCTGGGAACACCATATATTTT.

The V call is TRBV5-1, the J call TRBJ1-3; 8 bases agree with TRBD1. The CDR3 is 15 residues long. CDR1 is SGHRS, CDR2 YFSETQ, per germline. Trimming removed 3 bases from V and 3 bases from J; junction bases left unmatched: 5. For the CDR3, the DNA is TGCGCCAGCAGCTCCGACAGGGGCGGTGGAAACACCATATATTTT. Protein sequence: CASSSDRGGGNTIYF.

V and J are TRBV15 and TRBJ1-6; D gene ambiguous. The CDR3 totals 19 residues. Deletions cut 1 base from V and 4 bases from J, with 20 bases between. CDR1 LNHNV and CDR2 YYDKDF come from the germline V gene (reference sequence). The CDR3 sequence is CATSRGRTQSGGYNSPLHF. In nucleotides, the CDR3 is TGTGCCACCAGCAGAGGTCGGACCCAATCTGGAGGATATAATTCACCCCTCCACTTT.

This sequence joins TRBV6-6 and TRBJ2-3, with D unresolved. CDR3 size: 13 residues. CDR1 MNHNY and CDR2 SVGAGI come from the germline V gene (reference sequence). The V gene lost 5 bases and the J gene lost 4 bases, with 10 bases spanning the gap. In DNA form, the CDR3 reads TGTGCCAGCAGTCGAACCCAGGCAGATACGCAGTATTTT. Its protein product is CASSRTQADTQYF.

The table lists this clone with a few counts. The V and J genes are TRBV7-2 and TRBJ2-3; a weak D match, TRBD1 (6 bases). Germline assignment: CDR1 SGHTA and CDR2 FQGNSA. This CDR3 is 15 amino acids long. V lost 0 bases and J lost 2, with 9 bases in between. The CDR3 reads CASSLAGAYTDTQYF. The CDR3 bases are TGTGCCAGCAGCTTAGCGGGGGCCTACACAGATACGCAGTATTTT.

In regard to this clone: The same CDR3 can be traced to other DNA sequences in this sample. The rearrangement joins TRBV9 to TRBJ1-1, with 7 bases fitting TRBD1. The CDR3 consists of 15 residues. The V gene's germline CDR1 is SGDLS and CDR2 YYNGEE. Unmatched junction bases numbered 2, after V lost 0 bases and J lost 0 bases. CDR3 loop: CASSVGDRMNTEAFF. The CDR3 DNA follows: TGTGCCAGCAGCGTAGGGGACAGAATGAACACTGAAGCTTTCTTT.

This clone appeared a few times. The J gene is TRBJ2-7, the V gene TRBV7-2; 9 nucleotides match TRBD2. Germline CDR1 reads SGHTA; CDR2 reads FQGNSA. The V gene end was trimmed by 3 bases and the J gene end by 3 bases; junction bases not matched to a gene: 3. This CDR3 has 14 amino acids. The CDR3 DNA reads TGTGCCAGCAGCTTTAGCGGGGGTTACTACGAGCAGTACTTC. Translated: CASSFSGGYYEQYF.

The rearrangement links TRBV28 to TRBJ1-5, with a possible D match to TRBD1 (6 bases). The CDR3 is 14 amino acids. Trimming took 3 bases from V and 4 from J, leaving 10 bases between them. Germline CDR1 is MDHEN and CDR2 is SYDVKM. CDR3: CASSFARGNQPQHF. The CDR3 coding sequence is TGTGCCAGCAGTTTCGCTAGGGGGAATCAGCCCCAGCATTTT.

The genes are TRBV28 and TRBJ1-1; maybe TRBD1 (5 bases). This CDR3 is 14 amino acids long. Germline V lookup: CDR1 MDHEN, CDR2 SYDVKM. V was clipped by 4 bases and J by 0 bases, with 9 bases between them. CDR3 sequence: CASSSSGMNTEAFF. The CDR3 coding sequence is TGTGCCAGCAGTTCGTCAGGGATGAACACTGAAGCTTTCTTT.

V gene TRBV7-2 combines with J gene TRBJ2-5; D unclear. The CDR3 consists of 14 residues. Germline V CDR1 and CDR2: SGHTA, FQGNSA. Trimming pared 1 base from V and 5 bases from J, leaving 11 bases between. CDR3 sequence (DNA): TGTGCCAGCAGCTTAGACTTCCGAGTGGAGACCCAGTACTTC. It yields the protein CASSLDFRVETQYF.

This chain uses TRBV5-1 with TRBJ1-6; D unclear. The CDR3 length is 13 residues. Germline CDR1 reads SGHRS; CDR2 reads YFSETQ. V lost 3 bases and J 6 bases, leaving 7 bases between the germline ends. DNA of the CDR3: TGCGCCAGCAGCTCAGCGGGTAATTCACCCCTCCACTTT. It is translated as CASSSAGNSPLHF.

This clone has only a few counts. CDR3 nucleotide sequence: TGTGCCAGCAGCTCGACAGGGGGCGAGCAGTACTTC. This translates into CASSSTGGEQYF. The chain is built from TRBV7-3 and TRBJ2-7; TRBD1 aligns across 9 bases. Looked up from germline, CDR1 is SGHTA and CDR2 is FQGTGA. Trimming cost V 4 bases and J 6 bases; bases outside gene matches: 1. The CDR3 loop spans 12 amino acids.

This chain connects TRBV3-1 (or the pseudogene TRBV3-2) to TRBJ2-3; 8 positions agree with TRBD1. In germline, CDR1 is LGHDT, CDR2 YNNKEL (reference sequence). The CDR3 sequence is 16 residues long. The V and J ends lost 1 base and 2 bases, in that order; junction bases with no gene match: 5. For the CDR3, the DNA is TGTGCCAGCAGCCAAGGGGACAGGAAATACACAGATACGCAGTATTTT. Its translation is CASSQGDRKYTDTQYF.

The rearrangement uses TRBV12-3 or TRBV12-4 and TRBJ1-2, with D uncertain. The CDR3 is 12 residues long. Between the trimmed V and J ends, which lost 5 bases and 2 bases, there was a span of 6 bases. The CDR3 bases are TGTGCCAGCAGTCTTCTGAACTATGGCTACACCTTC. This gives the protein CASSLLNYGYTF.

The V and J genes are TRBV10-3 and TRBJ1-4; TRBD1 is a possible D gene (5 bases). The germline CDR1 and CDR2 sequences are ENHRY and SYGVKD. The CDR3 spans 16 residues. V lost 1 base to trimming and J lost 0 bases, with 9 bases between them. The CDR3 loop reads CAISEWGLPTNEKLFF. As DNA, the CDR3 is TGTGCCATCAGTGAGTGGGGACTTCCAACTAATGAAAAACTGTTTTTT.

The sample holds many counts of this clone. The CDR3 DNA reads as TGTGCCAGCAGCCGGGGACTAGCGGGGGGCCGAGACAATGAGCAGTTCTTC. It codes for CASSRGLAGGRDNEQFF. The genes are TRBV3-1 (or the pseudogene TRBV3-2) and TRBJ2-1; 15 bases agree with TRBD2. Looked up from germline, CDR1 is LGHDT and CDR2 is YNNKEL (reference sequence). This CDR3 spans 17 amino acids. V was clipped by 4 bases and J by 5 bases; unmatched bases: 6.

CDR3 loop: CASSLALRGTRNNEQFF. As DNA, the CDR3 is TGCGCCAGCAGCTTGGCTCTACGGGGAACCCGAAACAATGAGCAGTTCTTC. The chain is built from TRBV5-1 and TRBJ2-1; a possible D gene is TRBD2 (5 bases). Trimming pared 0 bases from V and 5 bases from J, leaving 18 bases between. The germline V gene has CDR1 SGHRS and CDR2 YFSETQ. The CDR3 runs to 17 residues.

This clone has just a few counts. J is TRBJ1-2 and V is TRBV7-9; TRBD1 matches 10 bases. The J segment lost 7 bases and the V segment lost 0 bases, leaving 5 bases of the junction unmatched. The CDR3 extends over 15 amino acids. In germline, CDR1 is SEHNR, CDR2 FQNEAQ (reference sequence). CDR3 amino acids: CASSLAGTGVGGYTF. DNA for the CDR3: TGTGCCAGCAGCTTAGCTGGGACAGGGGTCGGTGGCTACACCTTC.

This clone was seen only once. The chain employs TRBV2 and TRBJ1-2; D remains ambiguous. CDR1 and CDR2 (germline): SNHLY, FYNNEI. Trimming took off 4 bases at V and 8 bases at J, with 11 bases between the two ends. The CDR3 is 12 residues long. The CDR3 loop is CASSVGQEGYTF. The CDR3 bases are TGTGCCAGCAGTGTGGGCCAAGAAGGCTACACCTTC.

This rearrangement joins TRBV9 to TRBJ2-3, with 10 bases that match TRBD2. Trimming removed 3 bases from V and 2 bases from J; junction bases left unmatched: 6. This CDR3 region has 16 residues. The germline gives CDR1 SGDLS, CDR2 YYNGEE. The CDR3 loop is CASSGGLAAATDTQYF. The DNA for the CDR3 is TGTGCCAGCAGCGGTGGACTAGCGGCTGCCACAGATACGCAGTATTTT.

This clone was picked up one time. The chain employs TRBV28 and TRBJ1-1, with TRBD1 matching 7 bases. CDR1 is MDHEN, CDR2 SYDVKM, per germline. The CDR3 totals 15 residues. Trimming took 3 bases from V and 1 from J; bases not matched to a gene: 5. CDR3 in DNA: TGTGCCAGCAGTTTGGAATACAGGGGGAACACTGAAGCTTTCTTT. Amino acids: CASSLEYRGNTEAFF.